The T cell receptor beta chain described here comes from a study of OX40 agonist ivuxolimab in advanced cancers. Looking at the study overall: Anti-PD-1, anti-PD-L1 or anti-CTLA-4 therapy given earlier was allowed, and 40% had some.

The sampling schedule covered blood at baseline, cycle 4 day 1, and cycle 7 day 1. Here immunoSEQ multiplex PCR was the method, and the copy in TCRdb shows in-frame clones only, minus some. Of 80,000 or so clones listed, approximately 84% are singletons. V was pared by 1 base and J by 3 bases, with 10 bases of the junction left unmatched. Germline CDR1 SEHNR, CDR2 FQNEAQ (reference sequence). The length of the CDR3 is 17 residues. As regards this clone: The antigen remains unidentified.

Findings of the study overall: Still undetermined is the antigen specificity of the expanded peripheral T cells. Partial responders dosed at 0.1-3.0 mg/kg displayed clonal expansion ranking among the lowest.

The specimen was CD4+ or CD8+ T cells sorted from blood, collected in a trial of the OX40 agonist ivuxolimab. The chain couples TRBV7-9 to TRBJ2-7, with 9 bases lining up with TRBD1. This TCR derives from an adult with an advanced solid tumor such as melanoma, head and neck, liver or kidney cancer. The CDR3 DNA follows: TGTGCCAGCAGCTTAGGGAGGGCCCGGGACAGGGACTACGAGCAGTACTTC. Protein sequence: CASSLGRARDRDYEQYF.